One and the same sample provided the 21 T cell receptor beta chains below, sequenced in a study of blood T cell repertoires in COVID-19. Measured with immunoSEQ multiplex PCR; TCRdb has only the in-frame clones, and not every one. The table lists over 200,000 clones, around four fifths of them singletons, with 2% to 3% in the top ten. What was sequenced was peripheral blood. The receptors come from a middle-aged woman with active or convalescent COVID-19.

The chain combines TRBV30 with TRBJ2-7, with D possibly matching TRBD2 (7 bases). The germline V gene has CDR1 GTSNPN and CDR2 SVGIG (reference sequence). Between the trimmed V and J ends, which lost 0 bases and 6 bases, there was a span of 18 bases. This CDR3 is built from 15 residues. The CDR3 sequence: CAWSVRGDTLPEQYF. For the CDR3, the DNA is TGTGCCTGGAGTGTACGGGGGGACACCCTTCCCGAGCAGTACTTC.

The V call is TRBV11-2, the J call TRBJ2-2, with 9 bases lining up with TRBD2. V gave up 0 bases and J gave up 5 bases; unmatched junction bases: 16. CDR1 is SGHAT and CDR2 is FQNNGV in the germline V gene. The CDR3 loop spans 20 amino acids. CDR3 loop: CASSLEVLGPAGGRTGELFF. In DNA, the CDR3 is TGTGCCAGCAGCTTAGAGGTCTTAGGTCCAGCGGGAGGTAGAACCGGGGAGCTGTTTTTT.

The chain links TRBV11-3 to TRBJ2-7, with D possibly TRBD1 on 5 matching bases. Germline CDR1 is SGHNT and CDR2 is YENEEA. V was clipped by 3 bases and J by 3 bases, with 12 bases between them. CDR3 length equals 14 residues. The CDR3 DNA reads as TGTGCCAGCAGCTTCTCAGGGTTAAGCTACGAGCAGTACTTC. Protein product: CASSFSGLSYEQYF.

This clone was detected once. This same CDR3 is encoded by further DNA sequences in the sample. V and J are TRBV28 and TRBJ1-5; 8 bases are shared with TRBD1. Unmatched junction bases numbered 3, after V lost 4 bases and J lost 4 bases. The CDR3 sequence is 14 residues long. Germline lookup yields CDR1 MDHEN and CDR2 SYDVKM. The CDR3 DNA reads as TGTGCCAGCAGTTCCGGACAGGGAAATCAGCCCCAGCATTTT. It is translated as CASSSGQGNQPQHF.

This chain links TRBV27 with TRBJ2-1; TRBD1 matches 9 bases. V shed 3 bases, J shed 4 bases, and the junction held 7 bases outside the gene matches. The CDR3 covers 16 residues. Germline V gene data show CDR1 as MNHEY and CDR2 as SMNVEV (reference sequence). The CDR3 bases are TGTGCCAGCAGTTTCCACGGGACAGGGCCTTACAATGAGCAGTTCTTC. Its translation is CASSFHGTGPYNEQFF.

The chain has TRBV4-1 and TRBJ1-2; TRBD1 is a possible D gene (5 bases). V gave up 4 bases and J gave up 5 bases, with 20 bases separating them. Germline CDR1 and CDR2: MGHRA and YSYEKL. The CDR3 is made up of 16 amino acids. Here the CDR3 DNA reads TGCGCCAGCAGCCGGGAGGGGTCTAGGGGTCAATATGGCTACACCTTC. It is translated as CASSREGSRGQYGYTF.

This CDR3 reads CASTRGLGQGGSPLHF. For the CDR3, the DNA is TGTGCCAGCACTCGAGGCCTGGGACAGGGAGGGTCACCCCTCCACTTT. The rearrangement uses TRBV2 and TRBJ1-6; the match to TRBD1 covers 9 bases. Germline trimming cut 7 bases from V and 10 bases from J; bases unmatched to any gene: 14. The germline CDR1 and CDR2 sequences are SNHLY and FYNNEI. The CDR3 consists of 16 residues.

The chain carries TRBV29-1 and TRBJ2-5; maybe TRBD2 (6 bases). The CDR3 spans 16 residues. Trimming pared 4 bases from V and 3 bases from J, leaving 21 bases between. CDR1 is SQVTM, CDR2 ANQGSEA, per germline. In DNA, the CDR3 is TGCAGCGTTGGTCTTCCTGGCAGGGCGGGGAAAGAGACCCAGTACTTC. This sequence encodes CSVGLPGRAGKETQYF.

Here the CDR3 DNA reads TGTGCCAGCAGCTTGCAAACAGGTCAGAACACCGGGGAGCTGTTTTTT. Protein: CASSLQTGQNTGELFF. The chain uses TRBV5-5 and TRBJ2-2, with a weak D call TRBD1 (5 bases). Germline CDR1 is SGHKS and CDR2 is YYEKEE (reference sequence). CDR3 length: 16 amino acids. The V end was cut by 1 base, the J end by 1 base, with 11 bases between.

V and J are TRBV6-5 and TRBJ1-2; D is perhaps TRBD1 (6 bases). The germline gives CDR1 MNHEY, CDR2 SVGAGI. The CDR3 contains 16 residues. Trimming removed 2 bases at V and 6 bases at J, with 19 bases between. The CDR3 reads CASSYAGTHRVNGYTF. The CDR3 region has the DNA TGTGCCAGCAGTTACGCTGGGACACACAGGGTGAATGGCTACACCTTC.

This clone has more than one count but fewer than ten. The CDR3 sequence: CASRDTNRPEAFF. In DNA form, the CDR3 reads TGTGCCAGTAGGGACACTAACCGTCCTGAAGCTTTCTTT. This chain links TRBV19 with TRBJ1-1; TRBD1 might be the D (5 bases). This CDR3 spans 13 amino acids. Germline V lookup: CDR1 LNHDA, CDR2 SQIVND (reference sequence). Trimming stripped 6 bases from V and 6 bases from J, with 14 bases between.

The CDR3 region has the DNA TGTGCCAGCAGGACGGCGGGTAGCAATCAGCCCCAGCATTTT. Encoded protein: CASRTAGSNQPQHF. The rearrangement joins TRBV6-5 to TRBJ1-5; no reliable D call. The CDR3 loop spans 14 amino acids. CDR1 and CDR2 (germline): MNHEY, SVGAGI. Trimming took off 6 bases at V and 0 bases at J, with 9 bases between the two ends.

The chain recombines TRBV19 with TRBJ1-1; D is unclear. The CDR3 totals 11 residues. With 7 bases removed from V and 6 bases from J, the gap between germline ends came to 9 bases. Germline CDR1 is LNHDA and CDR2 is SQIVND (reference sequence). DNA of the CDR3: TGTGCCAGTATCCGAGGGTCTGAAGCTTTCTTT. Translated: CASIRGSEAFF.

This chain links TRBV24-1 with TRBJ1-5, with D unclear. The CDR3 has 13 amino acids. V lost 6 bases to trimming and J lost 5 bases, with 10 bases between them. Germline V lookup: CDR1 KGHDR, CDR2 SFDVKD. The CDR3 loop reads CATSPGTHQPQHF. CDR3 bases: TGTGCCACCAGTCCAGGTACCCATCAGCCCCAGCATTTT.

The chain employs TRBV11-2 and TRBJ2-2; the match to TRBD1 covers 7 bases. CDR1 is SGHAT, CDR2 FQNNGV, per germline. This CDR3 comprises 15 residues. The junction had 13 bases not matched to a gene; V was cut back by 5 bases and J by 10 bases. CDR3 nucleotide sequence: TGTGCCAGCAGCCCTGCTACTTTGACAGGGATGGAGCTGTTTTTT. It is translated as CASSPATLTGMELFF.

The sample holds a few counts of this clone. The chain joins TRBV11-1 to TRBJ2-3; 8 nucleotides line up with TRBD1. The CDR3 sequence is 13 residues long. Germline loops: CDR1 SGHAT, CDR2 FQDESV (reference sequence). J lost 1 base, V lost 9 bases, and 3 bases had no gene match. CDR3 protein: CASEDRGTDTQYF. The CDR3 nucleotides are TGTGCCAGTGAGGACAGGGGCACAGATACGCAGTATTTT.

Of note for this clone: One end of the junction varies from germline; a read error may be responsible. The CDR3 DNA follows: TGCAGTGCTAGTAGGACAGGGGGCGGGGACCTCTTC. Translation gives CSASRTGGGDLF. The gene calls are TRBV20-1 and TRBJ1-2; 11 bases fit TRBD1. The CDR3 length is 12 residues. Germline CDR1 DFQATT, CDR2 SNEGSKA (reference sequence).

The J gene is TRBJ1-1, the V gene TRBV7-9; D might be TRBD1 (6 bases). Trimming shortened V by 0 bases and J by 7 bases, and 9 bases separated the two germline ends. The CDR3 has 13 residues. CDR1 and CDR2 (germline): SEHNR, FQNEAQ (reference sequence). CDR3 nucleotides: TGTGCCAGCAGCTTAGCGCTCAGGGGTGAAGCTTTCTTT. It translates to CASSLALRGEAFF.

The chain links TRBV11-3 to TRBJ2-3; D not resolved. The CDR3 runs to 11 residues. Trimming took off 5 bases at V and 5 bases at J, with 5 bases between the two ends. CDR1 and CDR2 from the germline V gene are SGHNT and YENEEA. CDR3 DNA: TGTGCCAGCAGCGAGCAAGATACGCAGTATTTT. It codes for CASSEQDTQYF.

The CDR3 sequence is CASSIGRQWEKLFF. In DNA, the CDR3 is TGTGCCAGTAGTATAGGTCGACAGTGGGAAAAACTGTTTTTT. V usage is TRBV19 and J usage is TRBJ1-4, with TRBD1 as a possible D gene (5 bases). The V end lost 1 base, the J end lost 8 bases, and 11 bases lay between the germline ends. CDR1 is LNHDA, CDR2 SQIVND, per germline (reference sequence). The CDR3 is 14 amino acids.

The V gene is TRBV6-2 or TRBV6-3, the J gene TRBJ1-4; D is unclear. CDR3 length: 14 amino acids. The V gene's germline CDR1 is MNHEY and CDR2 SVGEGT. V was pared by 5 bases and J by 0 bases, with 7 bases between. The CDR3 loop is CASSTPATNEKLFF. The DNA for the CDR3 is TGTGCCAGCAGTACTCCTGCAACTAATGAAAAACTGTTTTTT.